This passage covers 9 T cell receptor beta chains from one sample sequenced in a study of CD8+CD57+ T cells in acquired aplastic anemia. An expansion of CD8+CD57+ cells by flow cytometry had been shown in patients chosen for sequencing. Both TCR beta VDJ combination and CDR3 sequence profiling were carried out. Genomic DNA was the template for this profiling. One entry per CDR3 protein, called by TCRdb with MiXCR from the reads. The data hold around 120,000 distinct CDR3 sequences, with approximately 36% observed a single time. Material: sorted CD4+, CD8+, or CD8+CD57+ T cells (not recorded which) from PBMCs. These TCRs come from a human donor with aplastic anemia.

The chain couples TRBV6-1 to TRBJ2-7; possibly TRBD1 for D (6 bases). The CDR3 is 12 amino acids. Deletions cut 4 bases from V and 2 bases from J, with 6 bases between. Germline V lookup: CDR1 MNHNS, CDR2 SASEGT. CDR3 in DNA: TGTGCCAGCAGTGGGACAGCCTACGAGCAGTACTTC. This gives the protein CASSGTAYEQYF.

Many counts were recorded for this clonotype. V and J are TRBV5-1 and TRBJ1-2, with D perhaps TRBD1 (5 bases). Per the germline V gene, CDR1 is SGHRS and CDR2 is YFSETQ. V lost 0 bases and J 4 bases, leaving 13 bases between the germline ends. This CDR3 contains 15 residues. In DNA form, the CDR3 reads TGCGCCAGCAGCTTGGCCTGGGCAGGGACCTATGGCTACACCTTC. This codes for CASSLAWAGTYGYTF.

This clonotype was detected only a few times. This chain joins TRBV15 and TRBJ1-6; D is ambiguous. The CDR3 length is 13 residues. V was cut by 7 bases and J by 7 bases, with 11 bases left in between. Germline CDR1 is LNHNV and CDR2 is YYDKDF (reference sequence). The CDR3 is CATKGMLNSPLHF. The DNA of the CDR3 is TGTGCCACCAAGGGCATGTTGAATTCACCCCTCCACTTT.

The chain employs TRBV7-9 and TRBJ2-7; D unclear. The germline V gene has CDR1 SEHNR and CDR2 FQNEAQ (reference sequence). The CDR3 spans 13 residues. Trimming removed 5 bases at V and 3 bases at J, with 11 bases between. The CDR3 DNA reads as TGTGCCAGCAGCCAGCGCGGCAGCTACGAGCAGTACTTC. It yields the protein CASSQRGSYEQYF.

This clonotype has a count of ten or more. V is TRBV29-1 and J is TRBJ1-5; D perhaps matches TRBD1 (6 bases). The ends were cut back, 6 bases at V and 3 bases at J, with 12 bases in the middle. The CDR3 is 13 amino acids. The germline V gene encodes CDR1 SQVTM and CDR2 ANQGSEA. The CDR3 nucleotides read TGCAGCGTCGGAGGGGGACTCAATCAGCCCCAGCATTTT. It specifies CSVGGGLNQPQHF.

This clonotype was observed at least ten times. The V call is TRBV15, the J call TRBJ1-2, with TRBD1 identical over 7 bases. J gave up 3 bases and V 1 base, and 5 bases lay outside the gene matches. CDR3 length: 15 amino acids. Germline CDR1 LNHNV, CDR2 YYDKDF (reference sequence). The CDR3 protein is CATSRGFGTDYGYTF. The CDR3 DNA reads as TGTGCCACCAGCAGAGGCTTCGGGACAGACTATGGCTACACCTTC. The full variable domain, with the rest looked up from reference TRBV15 and TRBJ1-2, is DAMVIQNPRYQVTQFGKPVTLSCSQTLNHNVMYWYQQKSSQAPKLLFHYYDKDFNNEADTPDNFQSRRPNTSFCFLDIRSPGLGDTAMYLCATSRGFGTDYGYTFGSGTRLTVV.

The CDR3 sequence is CASSISGLNSGANVLTF. DNA of the CDR3: TGTGCCAGTAGTATATCGGGACTCAACTCTGGGGCCAACGTCCTGACTTTC. The chain combines TRBV19 with TRBJ2-6; D perhaps matches TRBD2 (6 bases). The CDR3 consists of 17 residues. CDR1 is LNHDA, CDR2 SQIVND, per germline (reference sequence). The V end was cut by 2 bases, the J end by 0 bases, with 11 bases between.

This clonotype was recorded many times. This sequence joins TRBV20-1 and TRBJ2-5; D call uncertain. The germline V and J ends were trimmed by 3 bases and 3 bases, with 17 bases remaining between them. The CDR3 sequence is 15 residues long. CDR1 is DFQATT and CDR2 is SNEGSKA in the germline V gene (reference sequence). The CDR3 loop is CSASSRVGRKETQYF. CDR3 nucleotides: TGCAGTGCTAGCTCACGGGTTGGCAGAAAAGAGACCCAGTACTTC.

This clonotype was counted only a few times. The chain is built from TRBV6-5 and TRBJ1-1, with no clear D. Trimming cost V 7 bases and J 6 bases, with 18 bases left between them. CDR3 length: 14 residues. Germline CDR1 MNHEY, CDR2 SVGAGI. In DNA form, the CDR3 reads TGTGCCAGCACTGCCGACGGTGGAAGGGCTGAAGCTTTCTTT. Amino acid sequence: CASTADGGRAEAFF.